Listed below are T cell receptor beta chains from one sample, sequenced in a study of immune heterogeneity within non-small cell lung tumors. One entry per CDR3 protein, called by TCRdb with MiXCR from the multiplex PCR reads. The sample consists of tens of thousands of distinct CDR3 sequences, around 28% of them appearing once. Sequenced sample: lung tumor tissue. These receptors were collected from a man aged 40-49 years with non-small cell lung cancer. Both conserved end residues are trimmed from each CDR3. The size of a clone is reported for some rows only, either as once, few or many, or as a class for expanded clones.

V: TRBV6-2/TRBV6-3; size: medium-sized; CDR3: ASTRSLDRSEQPQH
V: TRBV11-3; size: NA; CDR3: ASSTRGTWNTEAF
V: TRBV12-3/TRBV12-4; size: NA; CDR3: ASILSHGEPQH
V: TRBV7-8; size: many; CDR3: ASSSRNEQY
V: TRBV27; size: NA; CDR3: ASSFRTGGLGTGELF
V: TRBV5-1; size: NA; CDR3: ASSLGGAGAPGEQY
V: TRBV15; size: NA; CDR3: ATSRDRAGVNEELF
V: TRBV12-3/TRBV12-4; size: many; CDR3: ASSSPRGLGGQPQH
V: TRBV20-1; size: NA; CDR3: RVGGGAFGYT
V: TRBV6-1; size: few; CDR3: ASSSDRVLGYT
V: TRBV7-3; size: many; CDR3: ASSQGLVGEQF
V: TRBV10-3; size: NA; CDR3: AISGGSGTYEQY
V: TRBV9; size: few; CDR3: ASSPSDRGFGTDTQY
V: TRBV5-1; size: NA; CDR3: ASSVGTVRTATQY
V: TRBV4-2; size: many; CDR3: ASSPAGDRYGYT
V: TRBV6-1; size: NA; CDR3: ASRTDLAIYNEQF
V: TRBV12-3/TRBV12-4; size: NA; CDR3: ASSASDRGVYVYT
V: TRBV28; size: NA; CDR3: ASRRLDLNTGELF
V: TRBV5-4; size: few; CDR3: ASSLGGNSYEQY
V: TRBV10-2; size: NA; CDR3: ASSPSRGGTQY
V: TRBV2; size: medium-sized; CDR3: ASRSGTSVYEQY
V: TRBV7-6; size: few; CDR3: ASSLYKGTDTQY
V: TRBV20-1; size: many; CDR3: SATGGARQF
V: TRBV20-1; size: NA; CDR3: SALSLLLAGGNNEQF
V: TRBV20-1; size: NA; CDR3: SAFWAGAGGTQY
V: TRBV13; size: NA; CDR3: ASSRGPSGSIQTQY
V: TRBV5-5; size: NA; CDR3: ASSQDRGGQPQH
V: TRBV12-3/TRBV12-4; size: many; CDR3: ASSLGVGSYEQY
V: TRBV24-1; size: NA; CDR3: ATSDFTGIQY
V: TRBV4-3; size: NA; CDR3: ASSQSGGTEAF
V: TRBV6-1; size: many; CDR3: ASYNKGQAYEQY
V: TRBV6-2/TRBV6-3; size: NA; CDR3: ASSLSGVGAFSDTQY
V: TRBV30; size: once; CDR3: AWSSQGMSGQF
V: TRBV5-1; size: NA; CDR3: ASTFSTGGGYT
V: TRBV7-2; size: NA; CDR3: ASSPSPSTYEQY
V: TRBV9; size: few; CDR3: ASSSPTSGRSQYNEQF
V: TRBV7-3; size: many; CDR3: ASSPRGDTQY
V: TRBV6-1; size: medium-sized; CDR3: ASRTVIYGYT
V: TRBV28; size: medium-sized; CDR3: ASSLLELAGGIYEQF
V: TRBV30; size: many; CDR3: AGLGGVANEKLF
V: TRBV11-3; size: few; CDR3: ATRQNTGELF